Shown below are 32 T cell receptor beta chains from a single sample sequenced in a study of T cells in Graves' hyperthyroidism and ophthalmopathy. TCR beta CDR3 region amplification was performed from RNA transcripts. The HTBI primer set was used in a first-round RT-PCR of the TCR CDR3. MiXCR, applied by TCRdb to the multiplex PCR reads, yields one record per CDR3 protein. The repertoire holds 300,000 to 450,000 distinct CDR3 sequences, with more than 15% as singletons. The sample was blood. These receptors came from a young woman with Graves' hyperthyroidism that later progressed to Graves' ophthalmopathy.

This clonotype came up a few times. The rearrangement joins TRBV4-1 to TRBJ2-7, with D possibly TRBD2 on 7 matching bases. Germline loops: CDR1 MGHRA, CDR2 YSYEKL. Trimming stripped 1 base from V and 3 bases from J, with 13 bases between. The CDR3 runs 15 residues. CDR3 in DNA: TGCGCCAGCAGCCAAGCTCGGGGGGCGGTCTACGAGCAGTACTTC. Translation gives CASSQARGAVYEQYF.

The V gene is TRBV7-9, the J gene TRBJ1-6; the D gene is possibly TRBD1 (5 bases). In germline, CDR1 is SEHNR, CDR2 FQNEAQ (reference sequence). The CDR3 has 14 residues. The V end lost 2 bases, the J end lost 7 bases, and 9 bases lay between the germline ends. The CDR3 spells CASSLQGTNSPLHF. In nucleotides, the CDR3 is TGTGCCAGCAGCTTACAGGGAACCAATTCACCCCTCCACTTT.

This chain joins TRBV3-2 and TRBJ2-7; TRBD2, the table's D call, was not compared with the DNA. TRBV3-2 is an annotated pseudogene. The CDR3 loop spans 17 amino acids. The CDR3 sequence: CASSQVGNGRVLGEQYF. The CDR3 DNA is TGTGCCAGCAGCCAAGTGGGTAACGGGAGGGTTCTGGGTGAGCAGTACTTC.

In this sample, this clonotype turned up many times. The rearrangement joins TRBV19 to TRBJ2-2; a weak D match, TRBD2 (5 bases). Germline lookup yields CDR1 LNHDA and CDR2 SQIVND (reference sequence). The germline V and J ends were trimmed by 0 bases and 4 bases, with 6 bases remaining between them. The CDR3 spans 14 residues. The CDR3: CASSIDEGTGELFF. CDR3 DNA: TGTGCCAGTAGTATAGATGAGGGCACCGGGGAGCTGTTTTTT.

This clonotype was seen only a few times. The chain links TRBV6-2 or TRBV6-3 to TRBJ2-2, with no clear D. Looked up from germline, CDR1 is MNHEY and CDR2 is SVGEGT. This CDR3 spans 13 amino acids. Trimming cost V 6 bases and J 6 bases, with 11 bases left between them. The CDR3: CASSPQWAGELFF. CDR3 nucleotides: TGTGCCAGCAGCCCCCAATGGGCCGGGGAGCTGTTTTTT.

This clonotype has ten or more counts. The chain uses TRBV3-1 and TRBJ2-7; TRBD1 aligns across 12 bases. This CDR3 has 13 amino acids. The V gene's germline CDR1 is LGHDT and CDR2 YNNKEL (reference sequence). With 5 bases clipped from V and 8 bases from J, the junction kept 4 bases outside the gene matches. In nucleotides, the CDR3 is TGTGCCAGCAGCGGGACAGGGGGCGGTCAGCAGTACTTC. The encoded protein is CASSGTGGGQQYF.

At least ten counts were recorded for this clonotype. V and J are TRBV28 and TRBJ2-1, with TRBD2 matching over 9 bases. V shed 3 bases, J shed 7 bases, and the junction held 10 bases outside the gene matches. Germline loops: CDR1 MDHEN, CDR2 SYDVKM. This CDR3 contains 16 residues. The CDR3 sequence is CASSFILAGERNEQFF. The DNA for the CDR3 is TGTGCCAGCAGTTTTATCTTAGCGGGAGAACGGAATGAGCAGTTCTTC. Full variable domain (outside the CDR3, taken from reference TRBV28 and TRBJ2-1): DVKVTQSSRYLVKRTGEKVFLECVQDMDHENMFWYRQDPGLGLRLIYFSYDVKMKEKGDIPEGYSVSREKKERFSLILESASTNQTSMYLCASSFILAGERNEQFFGPGTRLTVL.

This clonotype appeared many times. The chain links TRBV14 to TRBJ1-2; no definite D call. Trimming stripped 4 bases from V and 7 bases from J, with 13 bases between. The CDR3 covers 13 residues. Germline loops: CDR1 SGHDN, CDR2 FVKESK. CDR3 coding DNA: TGTGCCAGCAGCCCCGGAAGGCGGGGTGGCTACACCTTC. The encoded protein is CASSPGRRGGYTF. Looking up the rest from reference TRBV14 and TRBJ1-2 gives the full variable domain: EAGVTQFPSHSVIEKGQTVTLRCDPISGHDNLYWYRRVMGKEIKFLLHFVKESKQDESGMPNNRFLAERTGGTYSTLKVQPAELEDSGVYFCASSPGRRGGYTFGSGTRLTVV.

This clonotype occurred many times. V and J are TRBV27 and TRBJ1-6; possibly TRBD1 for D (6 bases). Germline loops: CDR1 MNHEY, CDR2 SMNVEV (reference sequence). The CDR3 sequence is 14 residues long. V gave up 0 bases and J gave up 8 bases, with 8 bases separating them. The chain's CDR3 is CASSLSGGYSPLHF. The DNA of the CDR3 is TGTGCCAGCAGTTTATCTGGGGGCTATTCACCCCTCCACTTT.

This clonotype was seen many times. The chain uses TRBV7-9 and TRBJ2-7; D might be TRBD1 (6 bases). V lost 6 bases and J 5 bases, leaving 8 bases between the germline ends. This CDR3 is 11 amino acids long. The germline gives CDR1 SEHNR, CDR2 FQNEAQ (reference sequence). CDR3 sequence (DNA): TGTGCCAGCAGACAGGGTCACGAGCAGTACTTC. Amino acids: CASRQGHEQYF.

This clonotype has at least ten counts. CDR3 sequence (DNA): TGTGCCAGCAGTTTTAAGGCGGATCCTGAAGCTTTCTTT. Translated: CASSFKADPEAFF. The chain is built from TRBV12-3 or TRBV12-4 and TRBJ1-1; D is uncertain. The CDR3 sequence is 13 residues long. V lost 3 bases to trimming and J lost 6 bases, with 11 bases between them.

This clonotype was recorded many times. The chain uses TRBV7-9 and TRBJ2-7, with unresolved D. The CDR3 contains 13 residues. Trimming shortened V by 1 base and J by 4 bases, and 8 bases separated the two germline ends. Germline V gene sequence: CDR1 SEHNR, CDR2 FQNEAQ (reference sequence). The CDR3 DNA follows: TGTGCCAGCAGCTTAGAATCGTATTACGAGCAGTACTTC. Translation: CASSLESYYEQYF.

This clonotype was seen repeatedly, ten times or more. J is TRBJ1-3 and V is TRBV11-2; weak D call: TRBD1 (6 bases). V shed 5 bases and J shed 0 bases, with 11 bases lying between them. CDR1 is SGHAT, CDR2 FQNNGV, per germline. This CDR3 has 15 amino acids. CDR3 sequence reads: CASSAQGGSGNTIYF. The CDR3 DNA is TGTGCCAGCAGCGCACAGGGAGGCTCTGGAAACACCATATATTTT.

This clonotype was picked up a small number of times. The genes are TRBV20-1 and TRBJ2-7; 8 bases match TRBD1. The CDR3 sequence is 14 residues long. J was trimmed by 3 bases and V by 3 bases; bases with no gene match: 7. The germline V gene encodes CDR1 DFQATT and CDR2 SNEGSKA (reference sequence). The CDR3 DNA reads TGCAGTGCTAGGTTGGACAGGGTTGGCTACGAGCAGTACTTC. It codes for CSARLDRVGYEQYF.

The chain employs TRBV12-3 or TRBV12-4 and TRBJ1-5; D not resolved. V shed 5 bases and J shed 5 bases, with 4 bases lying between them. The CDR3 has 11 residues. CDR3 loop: CASSLYQPQHF. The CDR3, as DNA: TGTGCCAGCAGTCTATATCAGCCCCAGCATTTT.

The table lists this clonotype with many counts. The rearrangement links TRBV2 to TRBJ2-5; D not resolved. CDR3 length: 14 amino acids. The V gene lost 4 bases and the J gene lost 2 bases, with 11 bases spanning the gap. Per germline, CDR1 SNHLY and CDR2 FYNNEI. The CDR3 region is CASSVGSGQETQYF. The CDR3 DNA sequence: TGTGCCAGCAGTGTGGGTTCAGGACAAGAGACCCAGTACTTC. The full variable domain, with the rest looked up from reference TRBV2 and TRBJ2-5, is EPEVTQTPSHQVTQMGQEVILRCVPISNHLYFYWYRQILGQKVEFLVSFYNNEISEKSEIFDDQFSVERPDGSNFTLKIRSTKLEDSAMYFCASSVGSGQETQYFGPGTRLLVL.

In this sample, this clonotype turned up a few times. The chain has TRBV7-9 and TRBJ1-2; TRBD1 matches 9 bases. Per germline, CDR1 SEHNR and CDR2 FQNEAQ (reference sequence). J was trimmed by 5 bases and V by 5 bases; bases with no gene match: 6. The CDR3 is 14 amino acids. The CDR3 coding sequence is TGTGCCAGCAGCGGGGGACAGGGAGAGTATGGCTACACCTTC. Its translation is CASSGGQGEYGYTF. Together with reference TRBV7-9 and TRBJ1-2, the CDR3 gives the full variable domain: DTGVSQNPRHKITKRGQNVTFRCDPISEHNRLYWYRQTLGQGPEFLTYFQNEAQLEKSRLLSDRFSAERPKGSFSTLEIQRTEQGDSAMYLCASSGGQGEYGYTFGSGTRLTVV.

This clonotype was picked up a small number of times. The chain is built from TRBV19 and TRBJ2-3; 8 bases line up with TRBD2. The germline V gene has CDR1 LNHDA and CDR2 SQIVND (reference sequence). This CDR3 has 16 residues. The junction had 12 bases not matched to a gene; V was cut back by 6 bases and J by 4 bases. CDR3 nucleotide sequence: TGTGCCAGTAGCATCGAAGGGCTAGCGGGTGCAGATACGCAGTATTTT. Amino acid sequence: CASSIEGLAGADTQYF. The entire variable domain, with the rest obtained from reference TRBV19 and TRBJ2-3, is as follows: DGGITQSPKYLFRKEGQNVTLSCEQNLNHDAMYWYRQDPGQGLRLIYYSQIVNDFQKGDIAEGYSVSREKKESFPLTVTSAQKNPTAFYLCASSIEGLAGADTQYFGPGTRLTVL.

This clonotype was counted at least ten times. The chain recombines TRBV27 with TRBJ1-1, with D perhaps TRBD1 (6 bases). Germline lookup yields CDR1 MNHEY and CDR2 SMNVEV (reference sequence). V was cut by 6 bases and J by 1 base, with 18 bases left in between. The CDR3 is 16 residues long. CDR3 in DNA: TGTGCCAGCAGGGGCGGGGGCCGAGGGTCGAACACTGAAGCTTTCTTT. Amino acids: CASRGGGRGSNTEAFF.

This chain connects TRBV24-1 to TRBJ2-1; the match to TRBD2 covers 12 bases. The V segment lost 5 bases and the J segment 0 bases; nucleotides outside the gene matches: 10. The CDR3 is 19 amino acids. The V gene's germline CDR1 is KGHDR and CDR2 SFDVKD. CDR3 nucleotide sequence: TGTGCCACCAGTGTCGGACTAGCGGGGAAAATGAGCTCCTACAATGAGCAGTTCTTC. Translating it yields CATSVGLAGKMSSYNEQFF.

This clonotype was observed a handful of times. The CDR3 DNA reads TGCGCCAGCAGCCTCACGAGAGGGACAGGGGCCTCACCCCTCCACTTT. The encoded protein is CASSLTRGTGASPLHF. The rearrangement uses TRBV4-3 and TRBJ1-6; 10 nucleotides align to TRBD1. CDR3 length: 16 residues. Germline trimming cut 4 bases from V and 10 bases from J; bases unmatched to any gene: 10. Per the germline V gene, CDR1 is LGHNA and CDR2 is YSLEER.

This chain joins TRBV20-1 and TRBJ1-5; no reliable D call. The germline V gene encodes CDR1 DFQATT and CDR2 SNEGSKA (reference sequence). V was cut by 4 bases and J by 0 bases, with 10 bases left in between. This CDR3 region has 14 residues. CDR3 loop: CSATPGYSNQPQHF. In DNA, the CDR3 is TGCAGTGCTACCCCGGGTTATAGCAATCAGCCCCAGCATTTT.

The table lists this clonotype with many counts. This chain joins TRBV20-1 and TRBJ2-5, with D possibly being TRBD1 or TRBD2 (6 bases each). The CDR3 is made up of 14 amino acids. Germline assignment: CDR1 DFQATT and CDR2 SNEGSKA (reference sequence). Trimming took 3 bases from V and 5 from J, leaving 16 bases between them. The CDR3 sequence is CSARGPGGWETQYF. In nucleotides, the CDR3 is TGCAGTGCTAGGGGACCCGGGGGCTGGGAGACCCAGTACTTC.

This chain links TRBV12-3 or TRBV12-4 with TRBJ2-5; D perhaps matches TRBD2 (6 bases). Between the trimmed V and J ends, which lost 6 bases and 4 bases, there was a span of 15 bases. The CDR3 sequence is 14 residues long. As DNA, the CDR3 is TGTGCCAGCAGCGTATACGGGGGTGGAGAGACCCAGTACTTC. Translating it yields CASSVYGGGETQYF.

DNA of the CDR3: TGTGCCAGCACCCCGGAGAATCGGGGCCCAAGGCACAATGAGCAGTTCTTC. It codes for CASTPENRGPRHNEQFF. This chain joins TRBV6-1 and TRBJ2-1; D assignment may be TRBD1 or TRBD2 (5 bases each). V dropped 7 bases and J dropped 5 bases, with 24 bases sitting between them. Per the germline V gene, CDR1 is MNHNS and CDR2 is SASEGT. There are 17 residues in the CDR3.

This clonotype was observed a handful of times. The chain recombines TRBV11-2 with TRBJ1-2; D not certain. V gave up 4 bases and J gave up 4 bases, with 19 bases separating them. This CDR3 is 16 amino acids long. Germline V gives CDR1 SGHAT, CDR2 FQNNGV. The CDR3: CASSSRNRKRGYGYTF. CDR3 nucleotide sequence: TGTGCCAGCAGCTCAAGGAATAGGAAGAGAGGCTATGGCTACACCTTC.

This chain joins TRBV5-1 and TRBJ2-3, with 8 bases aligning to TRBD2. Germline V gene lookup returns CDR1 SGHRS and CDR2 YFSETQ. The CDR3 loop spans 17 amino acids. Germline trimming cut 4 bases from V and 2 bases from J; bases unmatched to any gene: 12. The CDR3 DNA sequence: TGCGCCAGCAGCCCACCTAGGCCGGGACTAGACACAGATACGCAGTATTTT. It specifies CASSPPRPGLDTDTQYF.

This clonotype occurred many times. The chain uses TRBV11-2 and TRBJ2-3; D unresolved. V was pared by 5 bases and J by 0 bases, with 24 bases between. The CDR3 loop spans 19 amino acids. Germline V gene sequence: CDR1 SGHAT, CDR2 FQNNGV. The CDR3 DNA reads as TGTGCCAGCAGCAATCCGTTAACAAACCGGAAGTCTAGCACAGATACGCAGTATTTT. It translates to CASSNPLTNRKSSTDTQYF. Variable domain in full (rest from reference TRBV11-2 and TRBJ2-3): EAGVAQSPRYKIIEKRQSVAFWCNPISGHATLYWYQQILGQGPKLLIQFQNNGVVDDSQLPKDRFSAERLKGVDSTLKIQPAKLEDSAVYLCASSNPLTNRKSSTDTQYFGPGTRLTVL.

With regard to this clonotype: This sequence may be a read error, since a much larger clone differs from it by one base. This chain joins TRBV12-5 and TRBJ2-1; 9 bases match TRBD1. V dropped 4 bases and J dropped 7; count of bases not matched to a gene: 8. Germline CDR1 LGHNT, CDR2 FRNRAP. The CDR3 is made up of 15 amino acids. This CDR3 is CASGSGLGTGNEQFF. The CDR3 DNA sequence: TGTGCTAGTGGTTCGGGTCTTGGGACAGGGAATGAGCAGTTCTTC.

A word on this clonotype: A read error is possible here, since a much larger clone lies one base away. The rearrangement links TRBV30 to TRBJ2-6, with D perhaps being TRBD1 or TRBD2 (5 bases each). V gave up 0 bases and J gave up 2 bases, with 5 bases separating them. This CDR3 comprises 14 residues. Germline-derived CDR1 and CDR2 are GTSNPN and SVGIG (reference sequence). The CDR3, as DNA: TGTGCCTGGAGTGTGGGGGCTGGGGCCAACGTCCTGACTTTC. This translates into CAWSVGAGANVLTF.

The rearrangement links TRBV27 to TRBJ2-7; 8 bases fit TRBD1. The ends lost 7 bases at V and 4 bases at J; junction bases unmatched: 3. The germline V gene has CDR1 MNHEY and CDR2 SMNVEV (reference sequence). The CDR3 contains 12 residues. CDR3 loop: CASKGQGYEQYF. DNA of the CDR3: TGTGCCAGCAAAGGACAGGGATACGAGCAGTACTTC.

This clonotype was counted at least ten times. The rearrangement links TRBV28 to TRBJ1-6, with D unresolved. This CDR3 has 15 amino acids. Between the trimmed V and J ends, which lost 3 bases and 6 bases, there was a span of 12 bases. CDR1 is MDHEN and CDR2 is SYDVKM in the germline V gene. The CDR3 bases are TGTGCCAGCAGTTTGAGGGCAGAGACTAATTCACCCCTCCACTTT. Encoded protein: CASSLRAETNSPLHF.